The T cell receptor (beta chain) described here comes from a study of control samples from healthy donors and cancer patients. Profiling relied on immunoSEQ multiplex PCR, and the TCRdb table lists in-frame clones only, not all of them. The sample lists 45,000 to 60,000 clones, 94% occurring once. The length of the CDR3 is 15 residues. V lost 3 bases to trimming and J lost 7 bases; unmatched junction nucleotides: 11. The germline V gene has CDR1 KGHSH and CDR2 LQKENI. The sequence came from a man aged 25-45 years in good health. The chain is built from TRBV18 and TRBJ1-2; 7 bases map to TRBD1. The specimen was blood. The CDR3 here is CASSPRDRLEGGYTF. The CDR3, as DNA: TGTGCCAGCTCACCGCGGGACAGATTGGAGGGTGGCTACACCTTC.